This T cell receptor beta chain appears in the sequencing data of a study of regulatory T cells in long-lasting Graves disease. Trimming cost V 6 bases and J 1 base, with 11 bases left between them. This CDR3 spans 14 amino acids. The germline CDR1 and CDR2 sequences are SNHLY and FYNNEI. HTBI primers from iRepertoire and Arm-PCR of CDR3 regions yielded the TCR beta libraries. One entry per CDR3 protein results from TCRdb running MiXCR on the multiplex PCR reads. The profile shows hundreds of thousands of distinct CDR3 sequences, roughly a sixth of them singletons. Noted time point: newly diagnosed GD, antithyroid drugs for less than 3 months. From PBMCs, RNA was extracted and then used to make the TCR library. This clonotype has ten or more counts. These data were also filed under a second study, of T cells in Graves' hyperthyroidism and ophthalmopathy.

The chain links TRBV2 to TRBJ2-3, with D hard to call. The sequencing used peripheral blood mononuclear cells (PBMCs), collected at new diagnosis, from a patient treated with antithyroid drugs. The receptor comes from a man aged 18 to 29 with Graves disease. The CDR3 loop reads CASRVARGTDTQYF. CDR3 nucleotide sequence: TGTGCCAGCAGAGTGGCTCGGGGCACAGATACGCAGTATTTT.